The rows below give T cell receptor beta chains drawn from one sample of a study of Graves' ophthalmopathy and Graves' hyperthyroidism. TCRdb ran MiXCR on the multiplex PCR reads and lists one entry per CDR3 protein. Seen here are about 660,000 distinct CDR3 sequences, approximately 39% observed once, and the top ten hold more than 2.5%. Sequencing was carried out using peripheral blood. These TCRs come from an adult man with Graves' ophthalmopathy. Each CDR3 is given with its conserved first and last residue. A D gene is named only where the DNA matches it firmly. Not every row has a clone size; where given, it reads once, few, many or a size class.

abundance,d_gene,v_gene,j_gene,CDR3nt,CDR3aa
few,TRBD1,TRBV7-9,TRBJ1-1,TGTGCCAGCAGCCCGACAGGGGGCCTGACTGAAGCTTTCTTT,CASSPTGGLTEAFF
NA,NA,TRBV6-4,TRBJ1-4,TGTGCCAGCAGGGACCCTGGGATCCGGGAAAAACTGTTTTTT,CASRDPGIREKLFF
few,NA,TRBV27,TRBJ2-7,TGTGCCAGCAGGGCGGTGGGGGGGCCCTACGAGCAGTACTTC,CASRAVGGPYEQYF
NA,NA,TRBV9,TRBJ1-2,TGTGCCAGCAGAGGAGGCAGTTTATATGGCTACACCTTC,CASRGGSLYGYTF
many,NA,TRBV6-6,TRBJ1-6,TGTGCCAGCAGCAACCAGGGAAATTCACCCCTCCACTTT,CASSNQGNSPLHF
many,TRBD1,TRBV13,TRBJ2-7,TGTGCCAGCAGCCCGACGGACAGGGGCTACGAGCAGTACTTC,CASSPTDRGYEQYF
many,NA,TRBV11-2,TRBJ1-1,TGTGCCAGCAGCTTAGGTCTAGAGACCACTGAAGCTTTCTTT,CASSLGLETTEAFF
once,TRBD1,TRBV29-1,TRBJ1-1,TGCAGCGCTAACTCAGGGGGCGGCCCTGAAGCTTTCTTT,CSANSGGGPEAFF
NA,NA,TRBV20-1,TRBJ2-7,TGCAGTGCTAGAGGTCCAGGACCGGTCCACGAGCAGTACTTC,CSARGPGPVHEQYF
NA,NA,TRBV11-2,TRBJ2-7,TGTGCCAGCAGCCACGTTGGAGGGATCCACGAGCAGTACTTC,CASSHVGGIHEQYF
many,NA,TRBV19,TRBJ2-7,TGTGCCAGTAGCACCCGAGGGCTCACCATCTACGAGCAGTACTTC,CASSTRGLTIYEQYF
many,NA,TRBV4-3,TRBJ2-7,TGCGCCAGCAGCCAAGAGGGCATCCGTTCCGAGCAGTACTTC,CASSQEGIRSEQYF
few,NA,TRBV4-2,TRBJ2-7,TGTGCCAGCAGCCCGGACCGGGACGGGAACTACGAGCAGTACTTC,CASSPDRDGNYEQYF
few,TRBD2,TRBV12-5,TRBJ2-5,TGTGCTAGTGGTTTGGGCAGGACTAGCGGGAAGGGCGAGACCCAGTACTTC,CASGLGRTSGKGETQYF
many,NA,TRBV2,TRBJ1-5,TGTGCCAGCAGTGACGTGAATAGCAATCAGCCCCAGCATTTT,CASSDVNSNQPQHF
few,NA,TRBV9,TRBJ2-7,TGTGCCTGGAGAAAAGACGTGGGCTACGAGCAGTACTTC,CAWRKDVGYEQYF
many,NA,TRBV18,TRBJ2-7,TGTGCCAGCAGCCCCGGTACGTACGAGCAGTACTTC,CASSPGTYEQYF
NA,NA,TRBV11-2,TRBJ2-2,TGTGCCTGGAGTAAGTTGGGCGCGAACACCGGGGAGCTGTTTTTT,CAWSKLGANTGELFF
many,NA,TRBV7-8,TRBJ2-5,TGTGCCAGCAGCTTAGAAGTTACCCAAGAGACCCAGTACTTC,CASSLEVTQETQYF
NA,NA,TRBV6-5,TRBJ2-7,TGTGCCAGCAGTTACTCGATAGCCGGGGCCGCTTACGAGCAGTACTTC,CASSYSIAGAAYEQYF
many,TRBD2,TRBV20-1,TRBJ2-5,TGCAGTGCTAAGGCTAGCGGCGAGACCCAGTACTTC,CSAKASGETQYF
NA,NA,TRBV19,TRBJ1-2,TGTGCCAGTAGGATTGACAGCCCTATGAAACACTATGGCTACGCCTTC,CASRIDSPMKHYGYAF
many,TRBD1,TRBV7-8,TRBJ1-4,TGTGCCAGCAGCTTACTGGGACAGGGGTTCACTAATGAAAAACTGTTTTTT,CASSLLGQGFTNEKLFF
many,NA,TRBV12-3/TRBV12-4,TRBJ1-1,TGTGCCAGCACCCTCCCCTGGGGGCGAACTGAAGCTTTCTTT,CASTLPWGRTEAFF
NA,TRBD2,TRBV7-8,TRBJ2-5,TGTGCCAGCAGGAGAGGGTCACTAGCGGGAGCCTACTACGAGCAGTGCTTC,CASRRGSLAGAYYEQCF
NA,NA,TRBV7-3,TRBJ1-1,TGTGCCAGCAGTTTAGGGTCAGGATTAAACACTGAAGCTTTCTTT,CASSLGSGLNTEAFF
NA,NA,TRBV7-9,TRBJ1-2,TGTGCCAGCAGCTTAGATATGGGGGCGGATGGTGGCTACACCTTC,CASSLDMGADGGYTF
NA,NA,TRBV19,TRBJ2-2,TGTGCCAGTACTACGGGGGCCCACACCGGGGAGCTGTTTTTT,CASTTGAHTGELFF
many,NA,TRBV20-1,TRBJ1-2,TGCAGTGCTAGACTTGGTGACGGAGGCTATGGCTACACCTTC,CSARLGDGGYGYTF
NA,TRBD2,TRBV6-5,TRBJ2-5,TGTGCCAGCAGTCCTAGCGGAGCGGCCGAGACCCAGTACTTC,CASSPSGAAETQYF
NA,NA,TRBV13,TRBJ1-1,TGTGCCAGCAGCTCCTTATCGACAGAGAACACTGAAGCTTTCTTT,CASSSLSTENTEAFF
NA,NA,TRBV24-1,TRBJ2-5,TGTGCCAGCAGCCCCCGAAAGCGCGAGACCCAGTACTTC,CASSPRKRETQYF
NA,TRBD1,TRBV19,TRBJ1-1,TGTGCCAGTTCTCCCCGGGACAGGGGGCTGAACACTGAAGCTTTCTTT,CASSPRDRGLNTEAFF
once,TRBD1,TRBV7-2,TRBJ1-4,TGTGCCAGCAGCCCCGGGACAGGGAGGACTAATGAAAAACTGTTTTTT,CASSPGTGRTNEKLFF
NA,NA,TRBV24-1,TRBJ2-7,TGTGCCACCAGTGATTTGAGCGTTCGGCAGTACTTC,CATSDLSVRQYF
NA,NA,TRBV7-9,TRBJ2-2,TGTCCCAGCACCGACAAACAAAAACAGAACACCGGGGAGCTGTTTTTT,CPSTDKQKQNTGELFF
NA,NA,TRBV12-3/TRBV12-4,TRBJ2-5,TGTGCCAGCAGTTTTAATTCGCGGTGGGAGACCCAGTACTTC,CASSFNSRWETQYF
many,TRBD1,TRBV29-1,TRBJ2-7,TGCAGCGCTGGACAGGGGGACGAGCAGTACTTC,CSAGQGDEQYF
many,NA,TRBV12-3/TRBV12-4,TRBJ2-7,TGTGCCAGCAGGCGGGGTGTTTACGAGCAGTACTTC,CASRRGVYEQYF
many,TRBD1,TRBV7-2,TRBJ2-7,TGTGCCAGCAGCCCCCCGAACCAGGGGGCGCGATACGAGCAGTACTTC,CASSPPNQGARYEQYF
NA,TRBD2,TRBV20-1,TRBJ2-3,TGCAGTGCTAGAGAAGACCCCTGGAACCAGCGGGGAAACACAGATACGCAGTATTTT,CSAREDPWNQRGNTDTQYF
NA,TRBD2,TRBV7-9,TRBJ2-5,TGTGTCAGCAGCTCCGGGACTAGCCTAAGGGAAGAGTCCCAGTACTTC,CVSSSGTSLREESQYF